This T cell receptor (beta chain) was documented in a study of blood T cell repertoires in COVID-19. Clones were read by immunoSEQ multiplex PCR, and TCRdb kept only the in-frame ones, dropping some. The sample lists more than 90,000 clones, roughly four fifths occurring once. CDR1 KGHSH and CDR2 LQKENI come from the germline V gene. The CDR3 runs to 13 residues. The V gene end was trimmed by 6 bases and the J gene end by 8 bases; junction bases not matched to a gene: 4. The sequence came from a human donor in a cohort sampled during active COVID-19. The chain is built from TRBV18 and TRBJ1-4; 9 bases agree with TRBD1. The sequencing sample was made of peripheral blood. CDR3 DNA: TGTGCCAGCTCTCCCGGACAGGGGGAAAAACTGTTTTTT. This gives the protein CASSPGQGEKLFF.